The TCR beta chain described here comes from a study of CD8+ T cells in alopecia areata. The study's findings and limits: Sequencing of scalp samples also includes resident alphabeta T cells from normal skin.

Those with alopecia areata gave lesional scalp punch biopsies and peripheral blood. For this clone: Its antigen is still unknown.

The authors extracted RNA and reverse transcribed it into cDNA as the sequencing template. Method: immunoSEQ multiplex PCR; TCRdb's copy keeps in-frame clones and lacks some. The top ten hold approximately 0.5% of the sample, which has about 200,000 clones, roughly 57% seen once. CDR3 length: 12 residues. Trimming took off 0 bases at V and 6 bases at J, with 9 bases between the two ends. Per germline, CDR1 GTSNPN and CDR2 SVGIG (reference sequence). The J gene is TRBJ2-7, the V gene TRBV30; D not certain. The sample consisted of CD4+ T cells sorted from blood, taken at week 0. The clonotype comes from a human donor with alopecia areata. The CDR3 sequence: CAWSVTSTEQYF. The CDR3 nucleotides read TGTGCCTGGAGTGTAACGAGCACCGAGCAGTACTTC.